This TCR beta chain was found in a study of spatial heterogeneity in lung cancer. Findings and limits, study-wide: The study found ubiquitous expanded tumor TCRs in blood more at resection than follow-up.

Time point noted: sample taken at primary tumor resection. Tumor, nontumor lung or frozen PBMC supplied whole RNA, sequenced without sorting. TCRdb independently ran MiXCR on the 5' RACE reads; one entry per CDR3 protein. The data contain approximately 90,000 distinct CDR3 sequences, around 8.6% of them singletons. Comment on this clonotype: The target antigen is unknown.

Sequenced material: PBMCs, taken at surgery. This receptor was taken from a male donor with early-stage non-small cell lung cancer.

CDR3 amino acids: CASSLSPSGANVLTF. The CDR3 bases are TGTGCCAGCAGTTTAAGTCCCTCTGGGGCCAACGTCCTGACTTTC. This chain joins TRBV28 and TRBJ2-6; the D is unclear. V lost 2 bases to trimming and J lost 0 bases, with 5 bases between them. CDR1 MDHEN and CDR2 SYDVKM come from the germline V gene. The CDR3 spans 15 residues.